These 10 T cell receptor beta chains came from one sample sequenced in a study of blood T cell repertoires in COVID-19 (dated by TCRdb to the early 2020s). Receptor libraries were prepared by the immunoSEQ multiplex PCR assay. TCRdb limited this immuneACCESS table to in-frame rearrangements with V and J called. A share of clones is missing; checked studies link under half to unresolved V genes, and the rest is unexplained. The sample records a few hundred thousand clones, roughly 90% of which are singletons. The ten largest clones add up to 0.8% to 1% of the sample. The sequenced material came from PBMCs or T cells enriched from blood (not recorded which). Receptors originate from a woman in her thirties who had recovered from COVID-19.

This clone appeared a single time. The CDR3 is CASLGRGLGGYTF. The CDR3 bases are TGTGCCAGCTTGGGCAGGGGGTTGGGTGGCTACACCTTC. The chain employs TRBV28 and TRBJ1-2; TRBD1 aligns across 7 bases. V lost 8 bases, J lost 7 bases, and 10 bases stayed unmatched. Germline CDR1 MDHEN, CDR2 SYDVKM. This CDR3 is 13 amino acids long.

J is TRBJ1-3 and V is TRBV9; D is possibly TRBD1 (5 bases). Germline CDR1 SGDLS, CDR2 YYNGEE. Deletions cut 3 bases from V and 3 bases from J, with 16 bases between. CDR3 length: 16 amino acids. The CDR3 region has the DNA TGTGCCAGCAGCGCACCTGCGGGGGGAGATGGAAACACCATATATTTT. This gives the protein CASSAPAGGDGNTIYF.

This CDR3 is CASGSGQGTTGELFF. Written as DNA, the CDR3 is TGTGCTAGTGGTTCCGGACAGGGGACCACCGGGGAGCTGTTTTTT. The chain has TRBV12-5 and TRBJ2-2; 9 positions match TRBD1. This CDR3 region has 15 residues. The V segment lost 4 bases and the J segment 4 bases; nucleotides outside the gene matches: 4. Germline lookup yields CDR1 LGHNT and CDR2 FRNRAP.

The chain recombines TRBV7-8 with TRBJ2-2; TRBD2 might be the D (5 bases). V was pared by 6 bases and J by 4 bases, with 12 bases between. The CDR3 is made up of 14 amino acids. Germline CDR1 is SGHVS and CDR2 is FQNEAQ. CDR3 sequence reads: CASRSGSRTGELFF. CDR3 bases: TGTGCCAGCAGGTCGGGGAGTCGCACCGGGGAGCTGTTTTTT. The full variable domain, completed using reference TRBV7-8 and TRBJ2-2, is GAGVSQSPRYKVAKRGQDVALRCDPISGHVSLFWYQQALGQGPEFLTYFQNEAQLDKSGLPSDRFFAERPEGSVSTLKIQRTQQEDSAVYLCASRSGSRTGELFFGEGSRLTVL.

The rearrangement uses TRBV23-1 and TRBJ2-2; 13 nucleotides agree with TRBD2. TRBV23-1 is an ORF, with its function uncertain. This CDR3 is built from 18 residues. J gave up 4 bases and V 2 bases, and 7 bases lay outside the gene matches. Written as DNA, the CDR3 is TGCGCCAGCAGTCAACCTGGACTAGCGGGGGCGGGCACCGGGGAGCTGTTTTTT. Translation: CASSQPGLAGAGTGELFF.

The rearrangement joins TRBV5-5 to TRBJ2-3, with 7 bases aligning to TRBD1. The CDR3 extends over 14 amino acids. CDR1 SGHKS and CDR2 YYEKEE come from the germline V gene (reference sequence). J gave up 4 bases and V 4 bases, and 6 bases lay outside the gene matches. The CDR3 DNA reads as TGTGCCAGCAGCGCCTCGACAGGGTCAGATACGCAGTATTTT. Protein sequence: CASSASTGSDTQYF.

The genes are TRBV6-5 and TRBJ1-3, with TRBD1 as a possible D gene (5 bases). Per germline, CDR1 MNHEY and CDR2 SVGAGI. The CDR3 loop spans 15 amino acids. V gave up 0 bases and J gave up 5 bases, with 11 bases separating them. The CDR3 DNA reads TGTGCCAGCAGTTACTCGAAGGGGTCGCGAAACACCATATATTTT. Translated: CASSYSKGSRNTIYF.

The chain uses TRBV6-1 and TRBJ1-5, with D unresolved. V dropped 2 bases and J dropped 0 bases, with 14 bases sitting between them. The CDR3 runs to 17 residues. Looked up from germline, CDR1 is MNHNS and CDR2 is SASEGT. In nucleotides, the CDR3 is TGTGCCAGCAGTGAATGGGCAGATTTATATAGCAATCAGCCCCAGCATTTT. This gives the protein CASSEWADLYSNQPQHF.

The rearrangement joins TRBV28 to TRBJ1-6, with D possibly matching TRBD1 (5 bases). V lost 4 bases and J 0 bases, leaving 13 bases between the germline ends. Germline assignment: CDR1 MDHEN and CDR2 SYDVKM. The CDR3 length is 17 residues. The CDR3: CASSSPGHSSYNSPLHF. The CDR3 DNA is TGTGCCAGCAGTTCCCCCGGACATAGCTCCTATAATTCACCCCTCCACTTT. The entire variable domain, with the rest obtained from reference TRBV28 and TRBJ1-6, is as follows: DVKVTQSSRYLVKRTGEKVFLECVQDMDHENMFWYRQDPGLGLRLIYFSYDVKMKEKGDIPEGYSVSREKKERFSLILESASTNQTSMYLCASSSPGHSSYNSPLHFGNGTRLTVT.

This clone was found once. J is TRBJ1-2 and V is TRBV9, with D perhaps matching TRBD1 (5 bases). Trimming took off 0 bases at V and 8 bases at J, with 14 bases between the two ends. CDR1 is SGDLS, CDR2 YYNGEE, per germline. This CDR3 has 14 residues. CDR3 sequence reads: CASSVALQGGGYTF. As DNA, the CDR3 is TGTGCCAGCAGCGTAGCTCTTCAGGGAGGAGGCTACACCTTC.